Here is one TCR beta chain with its context. Its antigen is not identified. Donors comprised only Caucasian adults living in Nashville, Tennessee. V lost 5 bases and J lost 1, with 21 bases in between. Germline values: CDR1 SEHNR, CDR2 FQNEAQ (reference sequence). The CDR3 length is 19 residues. These data are taken from a study of shared clonotypes between healthy human individuals. Findings of the study overall: Memory subsets generally showed lower estimated richness than naive subsets. Donor scarcity curtailed the genetic and exposure-history diversity represented herein. Shared clonotypes across all four donors exceeded non-shared ones in generation probability.

Using immunoSEQ multiplex PCR, the repertoire was profiled, and TCRdb retains in-frame clones only, with some absent. The sample carries some 680,000 clones, roughly 73% recorded once. The sequence came from a woman aged 30 to 39 in good health. This chain connects TRBV7-9 to TRBJ2-6; no definite D call. Source material: memory CD4+ T cells sorted from blood. Subset specified: CD45RA-negative fraction. CDR3 bases: TGTGCCAGCAGCGGCCCAGTAGCCAATCCAGGTTCTGGGGCCAACGTCCTGACTTTC. This gives the protein CASSGPVANPGSGANVLTF.